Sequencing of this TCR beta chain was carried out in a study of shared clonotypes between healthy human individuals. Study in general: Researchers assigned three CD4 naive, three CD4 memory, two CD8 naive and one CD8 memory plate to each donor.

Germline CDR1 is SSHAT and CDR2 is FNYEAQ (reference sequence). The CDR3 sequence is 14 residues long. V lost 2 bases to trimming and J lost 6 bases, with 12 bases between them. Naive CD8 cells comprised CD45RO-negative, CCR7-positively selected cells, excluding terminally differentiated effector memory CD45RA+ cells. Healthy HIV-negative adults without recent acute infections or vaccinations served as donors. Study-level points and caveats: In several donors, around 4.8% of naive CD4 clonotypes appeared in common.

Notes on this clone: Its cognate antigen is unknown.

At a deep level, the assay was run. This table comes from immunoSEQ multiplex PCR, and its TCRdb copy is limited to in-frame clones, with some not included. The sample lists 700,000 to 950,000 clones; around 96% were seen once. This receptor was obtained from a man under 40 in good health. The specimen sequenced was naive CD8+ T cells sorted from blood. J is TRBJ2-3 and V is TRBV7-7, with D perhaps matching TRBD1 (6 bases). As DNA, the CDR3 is TGTGCCAGCAGCTTATCCCTGGGGGCCGATACGCAGTATTTT. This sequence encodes CASSLSLGADTQYF.